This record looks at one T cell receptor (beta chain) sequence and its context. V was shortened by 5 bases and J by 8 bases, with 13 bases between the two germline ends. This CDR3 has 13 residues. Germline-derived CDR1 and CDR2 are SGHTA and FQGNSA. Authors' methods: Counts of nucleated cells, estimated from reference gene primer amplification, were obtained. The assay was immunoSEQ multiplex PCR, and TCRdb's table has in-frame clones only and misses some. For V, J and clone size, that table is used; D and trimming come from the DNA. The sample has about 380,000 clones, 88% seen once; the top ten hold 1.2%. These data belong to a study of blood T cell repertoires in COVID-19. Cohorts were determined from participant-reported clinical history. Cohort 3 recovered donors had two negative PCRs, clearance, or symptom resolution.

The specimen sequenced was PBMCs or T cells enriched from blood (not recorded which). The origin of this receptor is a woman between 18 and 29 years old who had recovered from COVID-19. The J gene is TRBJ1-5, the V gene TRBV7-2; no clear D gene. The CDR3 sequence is CASSRGVLEPQHF. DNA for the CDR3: TGTGCCAGCAGCCGCGGGGTTTTGGAGCCCCAGCATTTT.